This TCR beta chain was observed in a study of blood T cells in healthy people across ages. Findings and limits, study-wide: Any changes in expanded clonotypes were possibly confounded, as donor CMV status remained unknown. Age showed a roughly linear inverse relationship with TCR beta diversity per million T cells.

A second PCR, run for roughly 7 to 12 cycles, used a sample-barcoded 5' primer plus a J-beta primer mix. One entry per CDR3 protein, called by TCRdb with MiXCR from the 5' RACE reads. The sample holds roughly 2 million distinct CDR3 sequences, around half seen once. Investigators took roughly 9.5 milliliters of peripheral blood from every donor. As concerns this clonotype: Its antigen is undetermined.

Trimming took off 2 bases at V and 0 bases at J, with 13 bases between the two ends. This CDR3 spans 16 amino acids. Germline V CDR1 and CDR2: MNHEY, SVGAGI. The chain recombines TRBV6-5 with TRBJ2-5; TRBD1 might be the D (6 bases). The sample consisted of blood. This TCR came from a woman in her forties in good health. CDR3 residues: CASSYTLDSYQETQYF. Here the CDR3 DNA reads TGTGCCAGCAGTTACACCTTGGACAGTTACCAAGAGACCCAGTACTTC.